The subject of this entry is one TCR beta chain. Antigen specificity is unknown. This specimen belongs to a study of siplizumab effects on memory and regulatory T cells. Study-wide points: Naive T cells were seemingly more diverse than memory cells, and major contributions to the alloresponse seemed to be made by them. Siplizumab led to significantly less abundant alloreactive sequences that could be traced back to unstimulated CD4+ memory cells. About 80-96% of proliferating CD4+ or CD8+ clones had no assignable naive or memory phenotype.

Around 100,000 TCR templates per sample were sequenced. Profiled with immunoSEQ multiplex PCR; TCRdb holds only in-frame clones, not every one. The sample consists of around 110,000 clones, roughly 94% of them appearing once. The CDR3 is 12 amino acids. Trimming left V 2 bases short and J 10 bases short, with 8 bases between. Per germline, CDR1 SEHNR and CDR2 FQNEAQ (reference sequence). This TCR was sampled from a human donor in good health. The chain joins TRBV7-9 to TRBJ1-4; no firm D call. Material: non-Treg CD4+ T cells sorted from blood. The CDR3 is CASSLTEIKLFF. CDR3 bases: TGTGCCAGCAGCTTAACGGAAATAAAACTGTTTTTT. Filled out from reference TRBV7-9 and TRBJ1-4, the complete variable domain reads DTGVSQNPRHKITKRGQNVTFRCDPISEHNRLYWYRQTLGQGPEFLTYFQNEAQLEKSRLLSDRFSAERPKGSFSTLEIQRTEQGDSAMYLCASSLTEIKLFFGSGTQLSVL.